The 15 T cell receptor beta chains reported below all come from one sample, sequenced in a study of T cell changes during pregnancy in multiple sclerosis. Libraries were prepared by immunoSEQ multiplex PCR; TCRdb keeps only in-frame clonotypes and omits some of them. Of 60,000 to 90,000 clones listed, about 89% are singletons. The source material was peripheral blood, sampled before pregnancy. These TCRs come from a female donor with multiple sclerosis, enrolled in a pregnancy study.

This chain joins TRBV14 and TRBJ2-3, with D perhaps TRBD1 (5 bases). V gave up 6 bases and J gave up 4 bases, with 11 bases separating them. The germline CDR1 and CDR2 sequences are SGHDN and FVKESK. The CDR3 extends over 13 amino acids. In nucleotides, the CDR3 is TGTGCCAGCAGTCAGCAAGGGGCAGATACGCAGTATTTT. Its protein is CASSQQGADTQYF.

This chain joins TRBV7-9 and TRBJ1-1; TRBD1 matches 8 bases. The germline CDR1 and CDR2 sequences are SEHNR and FQNEAQ (reference sequence). With V trimmed by 5 bases and J by 0 bases, 8 bases remained unmatched. The CDR3 consists of 16 residues. The CDR3 loop reads CASSLGQGGMNTEAFF. The CDR3 DNA follows: TGTGCCAGCAGCCTCGGACAGGGAGGAATGAACACTGAAGCTTTCTTT.

The rearrangement joins TRBV11-1 to TRBJ1-4; no firm D call. Per germline, CDR1 SGHAT and CDR2 FQDESV (reference sequence). Deletions cut 5 bases from V and 7 bases from J, with 17 bases between. CDR3 size: 15 residues. The CDR3 DNA follows: TGTGCCAGCAGCCTGAGACCGACTTTGGGTGAAAAACTGTTTTTT. This sequence encodes CASSLRPTLGEKLFF.

The V gene is TRBV30, the J gene TRBJ1-2, with 7 bases identical to TRBD1. This CDR3 spans 13 amino acids. Per the germline V gene, CDR1 is GTSNPN and CDR2 is SVGIG (reference sequence). V was pared by 2 bases and J by 4 bases, with 4 bases of the junction left unmatched. The CDR3 sequence: CAWSHGDSYGYTF. CDR3 DNA: TGTGCCTGGAGTCATGGGGACAGCTATGGCTACACCTTC.

The rearrangement joins TRBV12-5 to TRBJ2-3; D remains ambiguous. The germline gives CDR1 LGHNT, CDR2 FRNRAP. The CDR3 contains 14 residues. The V end was cut by 1 base, the J end by 6 bases, with 11 bases between. The CDR3 sequence: CASGLALYYDTQYF. The DNA of the CDR3 is TGTGCTAGTGGTTTGGCACTTTATTACGATACGCAGTATTTT.

The J gene is TRBJ2-1, the V gene TRBV6-5; 9 bases map to TRBD1. CDR3 length: 14 residues. Per the germline V gene, CDR1 is MNHEY and CDR2 is SVGAGI. J gave up 8 bases and V 2 bases, and 4 bases lay outside the gene matches. Here the CDR3 reads CASSYGQGRDEQFF. The CDR3 nucleotides are TGTGCCAGCAGTTACGGACAGGGGCGTGATGAGCAGTTCTTC.

The V gene is TRBV16, the J gene TRBJ2-1; D may be TRBD1 (7 bases). V lost 4 bases and J 7 bases, leaving 32 bases between the germline ends. This CDR3 region has 20 residues. Germline V CDR1 and CDR2: KGHSY, FQNENV. CDR3 protein: CASSPPGGQKKVRHTNEQFF. Here the CDR3 DNA reads TGTGCCAGCAGCCCCCCCGGGGGACAGAAGAAGGTCCGACACACGAATGAGCAGTTCTTC.

The genes are TRBV27 and TRBJ2-7, with D perhaps matching TRBD1 (7 bases). Germline loops: CDR1 MNHEY, CDR2 SMNVEV (reference sequence). This CDR3 is built from 15 residues. The V end lost 6 bases, the J end lost 3 bases, and 18 bases lay between the germline ends. The CDR3 loop reads CASRGGQNTHYEQYF. CDR3 in DNA: TGTGCCAGCAGGGGGGGACAGAACACTCACTACGAGCAGTACTTC.

This clone was seen a handful of times. This chain uses TRBV10-3 with TRBJ1-1, with D maybe TRBD1 (5 bases). With 2 bases removed from V and 1 base from J, the gap between germline ends came to 23 bases. The CDR3 has 19 residues. Germline V gene sequence: CDR1 ENHRY, CDR2 SYGVKD. DNA of the CDR3: TGTGCCATCAGTGAGGGGTTCGGGTGGGGCGACCGAGGGAACACTGAAGCTTTCTTT. This codes for CAISEGFGWGDRGNTEAFF.

The rearrangement links TRBV7-8 to TRBJ2-3; a possible D gene is TRBD2 (6 bases). V lost 0 bases to trimming and J lost 0 bases, with 13 bases between them. The CDR3 extends over 17 amino acids. CDR1 and CDR2 (germline): SGHVS, FQNEAQ. In DNA, the CDR3 is TGTGCCAGCAGCTTAGCCTGGGACTGGTCTAGCACAGATACGCAGTATTTT. Its translation is CASSLAWDWSSTDTQYF.

This sequence joins TRBV6-1 and TRBJ2-7; no clear D gene. V was pared by 1 base and J by 0 bases, with 4 bases between. Germline V gene data show CDR1 as MNHNS and CDR2 as SASEGT. This CDR3 region has 13 residues. The CDR3 nucleotides read TGTGCCAGCAGTGAAGTCGTCTCCTACGAGCAGTACTTC. It specifies CASSEVVSYEQYF.

Concerning this clone: Different DNA sequences within this sample yield the same CDR3. This chain connects TRBV30 to TRBJ1-4; D may be TRBD1 (6 bases). Germline CDR1 is GTSNPN and CDR2 is SVGIG (reference sequence). The CDR3 runs to 14 residues. Trimming pared 0 bases from V and 4 bases from J, leaving 9 bases between. The CDR3 loop reads CAWSVGGSNEKLFF. Here the CDR3 DNA reads TGTGCCTGGAGTGTAGGGGGAAGTAATGAAAAACTGTTTTTT.

J is TRBJ1-5 and V is TRBV5-6, with D possibly being TRBD1 (6 bases). Germline V CDR1 and CDR2: SGHDT, YYEEEE. The length of the CDR3 is 14 residues. Between the trimmed V and J ends, which lost 4 bases and 4 bases, there was a span of 12 bases. CDR3 sequence: CASSLRTVNQPQHF. For the CDR3, the DNA is TGTGCCAGCAGCCTACGGACAGTTAATCAGCCCCAGCATTTT.

The V and J genes are TRBV5-1 and TRBJ1-2; 8 bases match TRBD1. The CDR3 has 15 residues. The V segment lost 0 bases and the J segment 3 bases; nucleotides outside the gene matches: 4. The V gene's germline CDR1 is SGHRS and CDR2 YFSETQ. CDR3 sequence reads: CASSLDGTGYYGYTF. The CDR3 DNA reads TGCGCCAGCAGCTTGGATGGGACAGGCTACTATGGCTACACCTTC.

The chain couples TRBV5-1 to TRBJ2-3, with TRBD1 matching over 9 bases. J was trimmed by 4 bases and V by 3 bases; bases with no gene match: 9. Per germline, CDR1 SGHRS and CDR2 YFSETQ. This CDR3 is 16 amino acids long. The CDR3 DNA reads as TGCGCCAGCAGCTCCCTCCGGGGACAGGGATCAGATACGCAGTATTTT. It codes for CASSSLRGQGSDTQYF.